These 2 T cell receptor beta chains were all obtained from the same sample, sequenced in a study of cytomegalovirus exposure and HLA in healthy donors. Sequencing was performed with immunoSEQ multiplex PCR; in TCRdb, only in-frame clones are kept and a portion is missing. The data show about 260,000 clones, less than 95% seen once. Sequenced material: PBMCs. The source of these receptors is a woman under 40 in good health and CMV-seronegative.

The chain combines TRBV4-1 with TRBJ2-3, with 8 positions matching TRBD2. The trim removed 0 bases at V and 4 bases at J, leaving 3 bases unmatched. Per the germline V gene, CDR1 is MGHRA and CDR2 is YSYEKL. The CDR3 is 15 residues long. The CDR3 DNA follows: TGCGCCAGCAGCCAAGACGGCGGGAGGTCAGATACGCAGTATTTT. Residues: CASSQDGGRSDTQYF.

This rearrangement joins TRBV7-3 to TRBJ2-4; D might be TRBD2 (5 bases). The germline V gene encodes CDR1 SGHTA and CDR2 FQGTGA. Trimming left V 1 base short and J 8 bases short, with 18 bases between. The CDR3 has 16 amino acids. CDR3 sequence (DNA): TGTGCCAGCAGCTTAAGTAGCTCCGGAGCGGAGGACATTCAGTACTTC. Translated: CASSLSSSGAEDIQYF.